This paragraph covers one T cell receptor beta chain sequence. This specimen comes from a study of blood T cell repertoires in COVID-19. Study overall: The analysed material was cDNA or gDNA that came from T cells, B-cell-depleted T cells, or PBMCs.

Per the original data handling: Nucleated cell counts were estimated from reference gene primer amplification. Libraries were prepared by immunoSEQ multiplex PCR; TCRdb keeps only in-frame clonotypes and omits some of them. V and J calls and clone size are given by that table; D and trimming were obtained from the DNA. The data show over 85,000 clones, with around 87% seen just once and roughly 15% held by the top ten. The CDR3 loop spans 16 amino acids. Germline V gene sequence: CDR1 MRHNA, CDR2 SNTAGT. J lost 2 bases, V lost 6 bases, and 4 bases had no gene match. Specimen: peripheral blood. The TCR sequence derives from a male donor with acute or convalescent COVID-19. The chain employs TRBV6-4 and TRBJ2-1; 13 bases line up with TRBD2. In nucleotides, the CDR3 is TGTGCCAGCAGGCGGACTAGCGGGGGTACCTACAATGAGCAGTTCTTC. As protein: CASRRTSGGTYNEQFF.